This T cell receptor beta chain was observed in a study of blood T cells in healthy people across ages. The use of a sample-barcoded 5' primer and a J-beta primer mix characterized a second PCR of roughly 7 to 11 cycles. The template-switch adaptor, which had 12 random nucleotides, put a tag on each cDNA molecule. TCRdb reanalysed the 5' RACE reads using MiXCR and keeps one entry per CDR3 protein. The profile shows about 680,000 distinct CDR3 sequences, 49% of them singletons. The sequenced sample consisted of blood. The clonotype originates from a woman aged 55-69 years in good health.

The CDR3 sequence is CASSLSLNNEQFF. The CDR3 DNA follows: TGTGCCAGCAGTTTAAGCCTAAACAATGAGCAGTTCTTC. This chain links TRBV27 with TRBJ2-1; D is undetermined. Trimming stripped 2 bases from V and 5 bases from J, with 7 bases between. Germline assignment: CDR1 MNHEY and CDR2 SMNVEV (reference sequence). The CDR3 totals 13 residues.